Sequencing of this T cell receptor beta chain was carried out in a study of regulatory T cells in long-lasting Graves disease. General study findings and limits: Samples came from peripheral blood alone, without thyroid tissue. Persistent disease preferred TRBV28, TRBJ1-2 and TRBJ2-5. TCR diversity was lower in persistent than newly diagnosed Graves' disease.

The CDR3 length is 14 residues. V lost 3 bases and J lost 5, with 12 bases in between. The germline gives CDR1 SGHKS, CDR2 YYEKEE (reference sequence). Researchers made TCR beta libraries by using iRepertoire HTBI primers and running Arm-PCR on CDR3 regions. Per the original data handling: Among the samples, some 68 TRBV and 14 TRBJ segments were identified. Each CDR3 protein is one row after TCRdb ran MiXCR on the multiplex PCR reads. The authors' filters were not applied to this entry. The sample has some 250,000 distinct CDR3 sequences; around 17% are singletons. At least ten counts were recorded for this clonotype. Its matching antigen is unknown. Time point indicated: newly diagnosed GD, antithyroid drugs for less than 3 months. RNA extracted from PBMCs served as the sequencing template.

Sample: peripheral blood mononuclear cells (PBMCs), taken at new diagnosis, from a patient treated with antithyroid drugs. This TCR was sampled from a female donor with Graves disease. This chain connects TRBV5-5 to TRBJ1-5; tentative D call: TRBD1 (5 bases). This CDR3 reads CASSWGQGDQPQHF. In DNA form, the CDR3 reads TGTGCCAGCAGCTGGGGCCAGGGAGATCAGCCCCAGCATTTT.